The 8 T cell receptor beta chains given below trace back to one sample, sequenced in a study of blood T cell repertoires in COVID-19. Produced via immunoSEQ multiplex PCR; TCRdb's table is partial and in-frame only. The sample has 150,000 to 190,000 clones, about 86% seen once; the top ten hold around 7%. The specimen sequenced was PBMCs or T cells enriched from blood (not recorded which). These receptors came from a man aged 45-60 years who had recovered from COVID-19.

This clone showed up just a few times. This chain uses TRBV19 with TRBJ1-5; the D is unclear. This CDR3 contains 15 residues. The germline gives CDR1 LNHDA, CDR2 SQIVND (reference sequence). Trimming pared 3 bases from V and 6 bases from J, leaving 15 bases between. The CDR3 bases are TGTGCCAGTAGTATTTGGTCCCAGGCCCCTCAGCCCCAGCATTTT. Translating gives CASSIWSQAPQPQHF.

This clone was seen only a few times. The J gene is TRBJ2-7, the V gene TRBV7-8, with 8 positions matching TRBD1. The CDR3 has 15 amino acids. J was trimmed by 3 bases and V by 1 base; bases with no gene match: 5. In germline, CDR1 is SGHVS, CDR2 FQNEAQ. This chain's CDR3 is CASSLGQGAYYEQYF. For the CDR3, the DNA is TGTGCCAGCAGCTTAGGGCAGGGGGCTTACTACGAGCAGTACTTC.

The chain links TRBV2 to TRBJ1-2, with 7 nucleotides matching TRBD1. Germline V gene lookup returns CDR1 SNHLY and CDR2 FYNNEI. J gave up 4 bases and V 10 bases, and 9 bases lay outside the gene matches. The CDR3 is made up of 13 amino acids. This chain's CDR3 is CATSGTATYGYTF. The CDR3 DNA is TGTGCCACTTCCGGGACAGCCACCTATGGCTACACCTTC.

The CDR3, as DNA: TGTGCCAGTAGTATAAAGCGGGGGGGCCCCCAAGAGACCCAGTACTTC. It yields the protein CASSIKRGGPQETQYF. The J gene is TRBJ2-5, the V gene TRBV19, with 10 positions matching TRBD2. CDR3 length: 16 amino acids. Trimming at V came to 2 bases and at J to 1 base, leaving 4 bases not matched to a gene. Germline V gene sequence: CDR1 LNHDA, CDR2 SQIVND (reference sequence).

The rearrangement joins TRBV1 to TRBJ1-5; the table's D call TRBD1 went unverified against the DNA. TRBV1 is reported as a pseudogene. The CDR3 loop spans 17 amino acids. CDR3 bases: TGCACCAGCAGCCAGAGCTCGACAGGGGATCGAAGTCAGCCCCAGCATTTT. This sequence encodes CTSSQSSTGDRSQPQHF.

The chain uses TRBV6-5 and TRBJ1-1; TRBD1 matches at 9 bases. The germline V gene encodes CDR1 MNHEY and CDR2 SVGAGI. This CDR3 is 15 amino acids long. V dropped 5 bases and J dropped 1; count of bases not matched to a gene: 5. DNA for the CDR3: TGTGCCAGCAGTCAACAGGGGGCAAGGAACACTGAAGCTTTCTTT. This sequence encodes CASSQQGARNTEAFF.

The rearrangement links TRBV6-6 to TRBJ1-5; tentatively, D is TRBD1 (5 bases). Germline CDR1 MNHNY, CDR2 SVGAGI (reference sequence). The CDR3 consists of 13 residues. The germline V and J ends were trimmed by 10 bases and 9 bases, with 19 bases remaining between them. CDR3 sequence (DNA): TGTGCCATAAAGGATCGGGGGTTGGGGCCCCAGCATTTT. Its translation: CAIKDRGLGPQHF.

The chain carries TRBV7-3 and TRBJ2-1; the match to TRBD2 covers 8 bases. V gave up 5 bases and J gave up 2 bases; unmatched junction bases: 5. The CDR3 loop spans 15 amino acids. CDR1 is SGHTA, CDR2 FQGTGA, per germline. The CDR3 loop is CASSPGGNPYNEQFF. The DNA of the CDR3 is TGTGCCAGCAGCCCGGGGGGGAATCCCTACAATGAGCAGTTCTTC.